This TCR beta chain was captured by sequencing in a study of T-cell reconstitution after alpha-beta-depleted transplantation in children. General study points: Recipient T cells and thymic progenitors that survived were the source of the high TCRbeta diversity seen at day 60 in some patients.

This CDR3 is 16 amino acids long. CDR1 and CDR2 (germline): SGHNT, YENEEA. V was shortened by 0 bases and J by 2 bases, with 13 bases between the two germline ends. To note about this clonotype: What it recognizes is unknown.

It was with unique molecular identifiers that the TCRbeta library was prepared. In TCRdb, the PCR reads were re-called with MiXCR into one record per CDR3 protein. The sample comprises under 400,000 distinct CDR3 sequences, around 20% of which are singletons, and approximately 9.9% rests with the top ten. The sequencing used PBMCs, mostly from graft donor cells, collected 180 days after TCRalphabeta/CD19-depleted stem cell transplant. The origin of this receptor is a male patient under 18 who had a stem cell transplant for acute lymphoblastic leukemia, so the T cells may come from the graft donor. The chain joins TRBV11-3 to TRBJ1-1; maybe TRBD1 (5 bases). The CDR3 loop is CASSLEYGTGNTEAFF. The CDR3 DNA sequence: TGTGCCAGCAGCTTAGAGTACGGGACGGGAAACACTGAAGCTTTCTTT.